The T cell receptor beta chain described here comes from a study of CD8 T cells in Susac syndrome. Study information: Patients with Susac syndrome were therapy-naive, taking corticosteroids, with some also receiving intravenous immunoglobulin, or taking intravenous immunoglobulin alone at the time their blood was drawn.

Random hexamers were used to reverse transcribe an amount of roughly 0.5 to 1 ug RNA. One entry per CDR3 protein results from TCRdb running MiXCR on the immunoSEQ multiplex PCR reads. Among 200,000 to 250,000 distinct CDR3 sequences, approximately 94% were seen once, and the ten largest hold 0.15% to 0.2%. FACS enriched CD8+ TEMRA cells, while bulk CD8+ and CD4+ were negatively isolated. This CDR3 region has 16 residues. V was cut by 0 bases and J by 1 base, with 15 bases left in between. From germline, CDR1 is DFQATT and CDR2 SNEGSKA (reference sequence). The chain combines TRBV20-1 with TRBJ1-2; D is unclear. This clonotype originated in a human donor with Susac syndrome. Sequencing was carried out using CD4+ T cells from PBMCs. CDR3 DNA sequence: TGCAGTGCTAGAGATCGAGAGGAGGGCGTTAACTATGGCTACACCTTC. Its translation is CSARDREEGVNYGYTF.